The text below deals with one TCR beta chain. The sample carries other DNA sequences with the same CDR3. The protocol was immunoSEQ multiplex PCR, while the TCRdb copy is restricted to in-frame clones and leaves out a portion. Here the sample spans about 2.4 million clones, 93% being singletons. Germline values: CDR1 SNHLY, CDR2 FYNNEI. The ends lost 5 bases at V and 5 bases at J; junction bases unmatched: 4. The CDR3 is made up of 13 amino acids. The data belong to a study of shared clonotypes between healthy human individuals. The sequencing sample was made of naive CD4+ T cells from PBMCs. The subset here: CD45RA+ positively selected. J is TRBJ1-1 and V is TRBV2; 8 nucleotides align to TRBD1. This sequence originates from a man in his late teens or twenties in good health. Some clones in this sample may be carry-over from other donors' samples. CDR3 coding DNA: TGTGCCAGCAGTTTAGACAGGGGAACTGAAGCTTTCTTT. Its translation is CASSLDRGTEAFF.